Sequencing of this TCR beta chain was carried out in a study of OX40 agonist ivuxolimab in advanced cancers. The CDR3 contains 13 residues. The V end was cut by 4 bases, the J end by 5 bases, with 8 bases between. CDR1 SNHLY and CDR2 FYNNEI come from the germline V gene. Profiling relied on immunoSEQ multiplex PCR, and the TCRdb table lists in-frame clones only, not all of them. The sample yields roughly 49,000 clones, about 80% seen once. This TCR came from an adult with an advanced solid tumor such as melanoma, head and neck, liver or kidney cancer. The specimen was CD4+ or CD8+ T cells sorted from blood, collected in a trial of the OX40 agonist ivuxolimab. The rearrangement uses TRBV2 and TRBJ1-4; D call uncertain. As DNA, the CDR3 is TGTGCCAGCAGTGCTGAGGTGAATGAAAAACTGTTTTTT. Translating it yields CASSAEVNEKLFF.